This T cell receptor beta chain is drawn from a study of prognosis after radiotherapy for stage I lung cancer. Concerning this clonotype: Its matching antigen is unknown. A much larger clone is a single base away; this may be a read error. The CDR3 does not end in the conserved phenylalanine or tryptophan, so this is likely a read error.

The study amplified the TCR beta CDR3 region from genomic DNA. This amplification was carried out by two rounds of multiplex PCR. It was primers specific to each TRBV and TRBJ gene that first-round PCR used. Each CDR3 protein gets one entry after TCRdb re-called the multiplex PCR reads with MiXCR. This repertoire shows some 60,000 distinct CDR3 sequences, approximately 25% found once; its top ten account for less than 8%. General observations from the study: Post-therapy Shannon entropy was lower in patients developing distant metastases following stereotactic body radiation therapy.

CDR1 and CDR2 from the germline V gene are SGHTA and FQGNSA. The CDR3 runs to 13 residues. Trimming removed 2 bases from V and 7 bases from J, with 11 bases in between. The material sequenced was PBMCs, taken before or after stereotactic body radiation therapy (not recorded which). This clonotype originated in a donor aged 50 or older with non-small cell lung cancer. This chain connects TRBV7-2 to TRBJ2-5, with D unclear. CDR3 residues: CASSLSGLSTQYL. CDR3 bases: TGTGCCAGCAGCTTATCCGGCCTTTCGACCCAGTACTTG.